This T cell receptor (beta chain) was retrieved from a study of T cell repertoires in cytomegalovirus infection. For the study at large: CMV infection together with matching HLA type was indicated by public TCR beta signatures.

This clonotype was counted between two and nine times. Its target is unknown. TCRdb redid the calling of the reads with MiXCR, one entry per CDR3 protein. The sample has some 800,000 distinct CDR3 sequences; about 28% are singletons. This CDR3 is 14 amino acids long. Trimming removed 2 bases from V and 8 bases from J; junction bases left unmatched: 4. The germline V gene encodes CDR1 MNHNS and CDR2 SASEGT. This sequence originates from a human donor in good health (CMV status not recorded). Some clones in this sample may be carry-over from other donors' samples. The sequences come from cultured CD8+ T cells from PBMCs, collected from culture after CMV antigen stimulation. The chain couples TRBV6-1 to TRBJ2-5; 11 nucleotides match TRBD2. CDR3 sequence: CASSELGLADTQYF. The CDR3 DNA reads TGTGCCAGCAGTGAATTGGGACTAGCGGACACCCAGTACTTC.